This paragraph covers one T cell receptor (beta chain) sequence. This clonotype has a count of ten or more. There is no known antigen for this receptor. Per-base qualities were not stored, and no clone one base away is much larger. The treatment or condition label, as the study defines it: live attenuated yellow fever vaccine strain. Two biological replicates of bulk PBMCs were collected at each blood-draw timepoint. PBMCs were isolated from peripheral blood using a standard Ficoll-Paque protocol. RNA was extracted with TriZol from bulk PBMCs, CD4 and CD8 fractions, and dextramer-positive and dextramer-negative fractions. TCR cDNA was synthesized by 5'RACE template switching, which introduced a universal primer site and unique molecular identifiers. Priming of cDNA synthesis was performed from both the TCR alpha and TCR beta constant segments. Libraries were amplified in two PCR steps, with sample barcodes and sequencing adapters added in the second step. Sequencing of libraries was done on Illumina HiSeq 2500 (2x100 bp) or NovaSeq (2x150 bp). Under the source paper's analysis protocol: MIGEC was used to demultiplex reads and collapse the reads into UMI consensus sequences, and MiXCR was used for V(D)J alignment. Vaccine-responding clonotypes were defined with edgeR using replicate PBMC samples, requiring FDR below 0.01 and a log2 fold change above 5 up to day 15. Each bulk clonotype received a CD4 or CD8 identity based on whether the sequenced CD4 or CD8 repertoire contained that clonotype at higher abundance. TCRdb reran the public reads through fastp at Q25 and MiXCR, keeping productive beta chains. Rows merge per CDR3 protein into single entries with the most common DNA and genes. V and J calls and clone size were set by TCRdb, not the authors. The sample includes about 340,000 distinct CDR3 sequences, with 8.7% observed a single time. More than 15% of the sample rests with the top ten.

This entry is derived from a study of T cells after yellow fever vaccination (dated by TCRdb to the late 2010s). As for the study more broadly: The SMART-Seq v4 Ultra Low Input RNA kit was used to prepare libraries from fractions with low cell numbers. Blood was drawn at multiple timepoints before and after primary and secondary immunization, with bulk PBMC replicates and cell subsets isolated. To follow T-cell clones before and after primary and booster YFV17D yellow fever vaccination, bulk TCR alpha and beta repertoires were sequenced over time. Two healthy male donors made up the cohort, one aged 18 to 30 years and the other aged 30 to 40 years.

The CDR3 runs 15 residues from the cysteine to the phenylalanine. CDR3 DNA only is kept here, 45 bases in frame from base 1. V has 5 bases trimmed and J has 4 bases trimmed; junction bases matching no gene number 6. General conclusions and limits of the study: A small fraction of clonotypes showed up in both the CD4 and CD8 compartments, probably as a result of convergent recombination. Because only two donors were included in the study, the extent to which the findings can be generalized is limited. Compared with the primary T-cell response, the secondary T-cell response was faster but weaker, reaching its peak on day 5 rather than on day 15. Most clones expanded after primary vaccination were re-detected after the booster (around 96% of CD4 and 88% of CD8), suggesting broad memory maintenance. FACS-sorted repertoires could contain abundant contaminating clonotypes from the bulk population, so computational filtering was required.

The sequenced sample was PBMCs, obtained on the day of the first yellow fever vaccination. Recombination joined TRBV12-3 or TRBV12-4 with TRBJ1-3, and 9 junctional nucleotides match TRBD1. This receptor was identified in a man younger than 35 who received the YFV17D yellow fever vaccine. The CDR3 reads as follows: CASSPGQGQGNTIYF. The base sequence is TGTGCCAGCAGTCCCGGACAGGGGCAAGGAAACACCATATATTTT.